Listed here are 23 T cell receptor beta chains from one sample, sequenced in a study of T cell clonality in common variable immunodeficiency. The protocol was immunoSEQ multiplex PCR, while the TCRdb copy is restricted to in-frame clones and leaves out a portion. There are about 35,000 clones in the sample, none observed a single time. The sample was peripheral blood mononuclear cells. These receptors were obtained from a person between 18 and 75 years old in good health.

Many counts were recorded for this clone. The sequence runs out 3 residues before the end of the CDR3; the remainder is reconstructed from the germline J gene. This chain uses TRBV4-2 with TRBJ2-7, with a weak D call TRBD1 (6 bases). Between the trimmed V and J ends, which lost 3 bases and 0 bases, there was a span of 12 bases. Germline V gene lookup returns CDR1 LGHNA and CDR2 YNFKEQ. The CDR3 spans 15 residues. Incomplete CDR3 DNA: TGTGCCAGCAGCCACAGCGCAGGGGACTCCTACGAG. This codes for CASSHSAGDSYE. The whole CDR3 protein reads CASSHSAGDSYEQYF.

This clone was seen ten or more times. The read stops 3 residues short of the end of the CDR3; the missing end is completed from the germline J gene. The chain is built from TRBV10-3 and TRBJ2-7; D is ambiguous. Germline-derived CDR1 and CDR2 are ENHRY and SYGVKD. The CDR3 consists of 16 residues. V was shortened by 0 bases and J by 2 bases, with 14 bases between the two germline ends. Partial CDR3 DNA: TGTGCCATCAGTGAGTCCTCTACAGAGTCAACCTACGAG. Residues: CAISESSTESTYE. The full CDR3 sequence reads CAISESSTESTYEQYF.

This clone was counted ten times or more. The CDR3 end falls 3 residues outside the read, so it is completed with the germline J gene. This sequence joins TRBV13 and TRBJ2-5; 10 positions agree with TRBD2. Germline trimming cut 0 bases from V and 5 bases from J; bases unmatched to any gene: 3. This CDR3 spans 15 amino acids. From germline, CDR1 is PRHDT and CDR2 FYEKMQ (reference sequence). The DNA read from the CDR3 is TGTGCCAGCAGCTTAGGGCCTAGCGGGAGCGAGACC. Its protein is CASSLGPSGSET. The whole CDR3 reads CASSLGPSGSETQYF.

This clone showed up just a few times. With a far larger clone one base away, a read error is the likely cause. The CDR3 spells CASRLQRSGRTETQYF. The sequenced CDR3 bases are TGTGCCTCGCGTTTACAGAGGAGCGGGAGGACGGAGACC. This chain uses TRBV30 with TRBJ2-5, with 9 bases that match TRBD2. The read halts 3 residues ahead of the CDR3 end, with the missing end drawn from the germline J gene. Germline V CDR1 and CDR2: GTSNPN, SVGIG (reference sequence). Trimming removed 7 bases from V and 5 bases from J; junction bases left unmatched: 17. The CDR3 sequence is 16 residues long. The full variable domain, completed using reference TRBV30 and TRBJ2-5, is SQTIHQWPATLVQPVGSPLSLECTVEGTSNPNLYWYRQAAGRGLQLLFYSVGIGQISSEVPQNLSASRPQDRQFILSSKKLLLSDSGFYLCASRLQRSGRTETQYFGPGTRLLVL.

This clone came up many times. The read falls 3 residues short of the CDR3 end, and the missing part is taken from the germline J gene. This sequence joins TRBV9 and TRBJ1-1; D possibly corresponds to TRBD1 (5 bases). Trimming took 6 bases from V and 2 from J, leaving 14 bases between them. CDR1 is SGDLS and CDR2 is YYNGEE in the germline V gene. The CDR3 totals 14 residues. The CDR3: CASNPDTANTEAFF. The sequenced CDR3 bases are TGTGCCAGCAACCCGGACACGGCAAACACTGAA.

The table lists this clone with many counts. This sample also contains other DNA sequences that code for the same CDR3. The sequenced part of the CDR3 DNA is TGTGCCAGCAGCTTACGAGCAGGGACAGTAGTAGGAAACACC. Its translation: CASSLRAGTVVGNT. The full CDR3 is CASSLRAGTVVGNTIYF. This rearrangement joins TRBV7-8 to TRBJ1-3; 7 bases fit TRBD1. The read finishes 3 residues shy of the CDR3 end, and the germline J gene is used to complete it. The CDR3 runs to 17 residues. Germline V gives CDR1 SGHVS, CDR2 FQNEAQ. V lost 2 bases to trimming and J lost 4 bases; unmatched junction nucleotides: 11.

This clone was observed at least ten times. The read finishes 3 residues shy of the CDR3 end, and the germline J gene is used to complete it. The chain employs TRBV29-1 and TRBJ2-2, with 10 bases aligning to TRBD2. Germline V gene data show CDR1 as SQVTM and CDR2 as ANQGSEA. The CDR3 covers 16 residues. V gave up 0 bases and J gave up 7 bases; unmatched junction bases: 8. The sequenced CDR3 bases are TGCAGCGTTGAAGATCCCCTAGCGGGAGTAAGCGGGGAG. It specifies CSVEDPLAGVSGE. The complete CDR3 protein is CSVEDPLAGVSGELFF.

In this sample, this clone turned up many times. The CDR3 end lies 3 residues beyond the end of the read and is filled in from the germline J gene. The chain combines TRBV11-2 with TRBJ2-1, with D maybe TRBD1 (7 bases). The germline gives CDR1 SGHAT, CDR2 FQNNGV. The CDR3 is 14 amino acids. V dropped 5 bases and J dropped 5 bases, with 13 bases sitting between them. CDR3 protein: CASSGGTANNEQFF. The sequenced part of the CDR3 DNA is TGTGCCAGCAGCGGCGGGACAGCCAACAATGAG.

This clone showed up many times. The DNA read from the CDR3 is TGTGCCAGCAGCGTAGGACTGGTCACTAATGAAAAA. It encodes CASSVGLVTNEK. The CDR3 in full is CASSVGLVTNEKLFF. This sequence joins TRBV9 and TRBJ1-4; no definite D call. The read comes to an end 3 residues before the CDR3 does, leaving the germline J gene to fill in the end. CDR3 length: 15 residues. V lost 0 bases and J lost 2, with 8 bases in between. Germline-derived CDR1 and CDR2 are SGDLS and YYNGEE.

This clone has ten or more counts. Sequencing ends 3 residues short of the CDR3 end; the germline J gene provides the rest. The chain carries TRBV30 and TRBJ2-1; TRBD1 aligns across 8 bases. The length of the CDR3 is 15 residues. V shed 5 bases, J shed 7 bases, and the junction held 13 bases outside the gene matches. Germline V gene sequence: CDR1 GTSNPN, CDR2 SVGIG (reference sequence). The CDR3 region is CAWYLAGTGGNEQFF. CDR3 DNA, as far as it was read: TGTGCCTGGTACTTAGCCGGGACAGGAGGAAATGAG.

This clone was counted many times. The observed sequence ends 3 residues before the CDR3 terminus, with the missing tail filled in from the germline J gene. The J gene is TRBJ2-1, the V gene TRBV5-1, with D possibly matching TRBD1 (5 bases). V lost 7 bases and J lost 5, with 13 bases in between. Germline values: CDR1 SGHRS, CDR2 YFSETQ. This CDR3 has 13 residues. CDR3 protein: CASQGPSDNEQFF. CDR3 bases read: TGCGCCAGCCAGGGTCCGTCGGACAATGAG.

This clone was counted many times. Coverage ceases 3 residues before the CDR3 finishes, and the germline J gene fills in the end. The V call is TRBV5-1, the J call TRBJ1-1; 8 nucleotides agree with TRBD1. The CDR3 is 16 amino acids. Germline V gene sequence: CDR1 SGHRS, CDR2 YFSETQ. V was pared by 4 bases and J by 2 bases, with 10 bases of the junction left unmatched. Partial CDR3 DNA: TGCGCCAGCAGCCGAGATAGCGGACAGGGTAACACTGAA. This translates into CASSRDSGQGNTE. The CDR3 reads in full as CASSRDSGQGNTEAFF.

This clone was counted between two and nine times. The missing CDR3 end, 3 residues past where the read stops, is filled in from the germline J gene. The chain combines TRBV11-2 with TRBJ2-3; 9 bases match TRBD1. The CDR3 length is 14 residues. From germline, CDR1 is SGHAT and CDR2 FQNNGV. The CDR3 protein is CASSSGQGIETQYF. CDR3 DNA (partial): TGTGCCAGCAGCTCCGGACAGGGGATAGAGACG.

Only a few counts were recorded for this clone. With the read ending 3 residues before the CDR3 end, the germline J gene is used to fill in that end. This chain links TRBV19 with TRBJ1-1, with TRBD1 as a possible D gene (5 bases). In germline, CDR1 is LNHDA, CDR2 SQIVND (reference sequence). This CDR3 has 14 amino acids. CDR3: CASSIRQGISEAFF. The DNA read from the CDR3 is TGTGCCAGTAGTATAAGGCAGGGAATCTCCGAG.

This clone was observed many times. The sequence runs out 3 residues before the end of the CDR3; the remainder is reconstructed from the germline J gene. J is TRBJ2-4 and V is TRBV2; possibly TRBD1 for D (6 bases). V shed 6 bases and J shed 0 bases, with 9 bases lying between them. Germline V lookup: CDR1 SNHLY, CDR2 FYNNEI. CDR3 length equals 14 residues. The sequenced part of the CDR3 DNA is TGTGCCAGCAGGGGGACACTAGCCAAAAACATT. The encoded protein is CASRGTLAKNI. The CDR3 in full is CASRGTLAKNIQYF.

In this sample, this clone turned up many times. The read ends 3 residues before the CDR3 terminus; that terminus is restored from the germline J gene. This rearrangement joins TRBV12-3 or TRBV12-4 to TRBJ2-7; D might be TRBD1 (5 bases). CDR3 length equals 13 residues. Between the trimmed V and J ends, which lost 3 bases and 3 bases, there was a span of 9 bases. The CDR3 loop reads CASSLTAFYEQYF. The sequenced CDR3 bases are TGTGCCAGCAGTTTGACAGCATTCTACGAG.

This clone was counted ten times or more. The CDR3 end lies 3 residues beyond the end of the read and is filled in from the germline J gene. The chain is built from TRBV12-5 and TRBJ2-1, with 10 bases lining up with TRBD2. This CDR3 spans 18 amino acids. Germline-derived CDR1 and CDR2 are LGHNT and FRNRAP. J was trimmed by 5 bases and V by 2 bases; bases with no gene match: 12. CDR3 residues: CASGLSGSLAGDHNEQFF. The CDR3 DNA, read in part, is TGTGCTAGTGGTTTGTCCGGAAGCCTAGCGGGAGACCACAATGAG.

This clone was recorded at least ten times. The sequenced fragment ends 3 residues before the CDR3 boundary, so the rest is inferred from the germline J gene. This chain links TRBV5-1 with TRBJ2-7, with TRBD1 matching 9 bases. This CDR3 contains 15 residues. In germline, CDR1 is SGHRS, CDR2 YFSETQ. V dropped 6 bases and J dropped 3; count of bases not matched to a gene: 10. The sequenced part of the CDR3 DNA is TGCGCCAGCAAGGGACAGGGTGGCCCAGTCTACGAG. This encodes CASKGQGGPVYE. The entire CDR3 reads CASKGQGGPVYEQYF.

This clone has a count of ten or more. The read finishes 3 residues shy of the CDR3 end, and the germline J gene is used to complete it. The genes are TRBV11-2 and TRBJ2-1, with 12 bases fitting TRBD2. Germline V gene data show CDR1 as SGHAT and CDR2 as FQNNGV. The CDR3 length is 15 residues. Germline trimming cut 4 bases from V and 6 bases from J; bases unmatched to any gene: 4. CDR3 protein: CASSSRLAGVNEQFF. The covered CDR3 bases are TGTGCCAGCAGCTCTCGACTAGCGGGAGTCAATGAG.

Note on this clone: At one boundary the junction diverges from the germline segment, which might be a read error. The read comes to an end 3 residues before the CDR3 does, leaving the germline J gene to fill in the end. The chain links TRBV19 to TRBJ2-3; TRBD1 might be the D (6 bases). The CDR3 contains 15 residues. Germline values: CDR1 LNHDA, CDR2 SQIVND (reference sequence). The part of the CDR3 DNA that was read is TGTGCCAGTGGTATAGGGGCTCGGGACACCACCCCG. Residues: CASGIGARDTTP. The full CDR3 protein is CASGIGARDTTPQYF. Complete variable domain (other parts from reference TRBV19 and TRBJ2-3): DGGITQSPKYLFRKEGQNVTLSCEQNLNHDAMYWYRQDPGQGLRLIYYSQIVNDFQKGDIAEGYSVSREKKESFPLTVTSAQKNPTAFYLCASGIGARDTTPQYFGPGTRLTVL.

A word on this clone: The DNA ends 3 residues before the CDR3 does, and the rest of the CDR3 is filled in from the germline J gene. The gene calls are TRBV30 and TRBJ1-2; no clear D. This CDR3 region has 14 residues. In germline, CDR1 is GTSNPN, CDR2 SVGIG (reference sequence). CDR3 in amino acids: CAWSGAGGPKDYTF. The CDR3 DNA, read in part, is TGTGCCTGGAGTGGGGCGGGAGGGCCTAAAGAC.

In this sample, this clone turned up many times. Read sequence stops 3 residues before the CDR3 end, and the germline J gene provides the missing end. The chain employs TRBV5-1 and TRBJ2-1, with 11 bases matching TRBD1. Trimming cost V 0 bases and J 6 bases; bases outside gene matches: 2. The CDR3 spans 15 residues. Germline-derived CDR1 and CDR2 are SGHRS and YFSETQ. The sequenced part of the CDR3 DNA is TGCGCCAGCAGCTTGGAAGGGACAGGGGGCAATGAG. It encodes CASSLEGTGGNE. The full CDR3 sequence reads CASSLEGTGGNEQFF.

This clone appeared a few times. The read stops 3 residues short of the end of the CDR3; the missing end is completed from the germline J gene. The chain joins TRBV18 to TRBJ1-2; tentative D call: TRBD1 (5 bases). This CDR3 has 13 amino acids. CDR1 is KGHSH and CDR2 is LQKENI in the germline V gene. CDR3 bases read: TGTGCCAGCTCACGTAGGGGCACCTACGAC. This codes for CASSRRGTYD. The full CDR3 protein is CASSRRGTYDYTF.